The 21 T cell receptor beta chains listed next were all sequenced from one sample in a study of siplizumab effects on memory and regulatory T cells. The repertoire was sequenced with immunoSEQ multiplex PCR; TCRdb's copy has only in-frame clones and lacks some. The sample yields about 120,000 clones, around 94% seen once. The specimen sequenced was non-Treg CD4+ T cells sorted from blood. These receptors were collected from a human donor in good health.

CDR3 nucleotides: TGTGCCAGCAGTTACTCTGGGACAGCTCAGAACACTGAAGCTTTCTTT. Translated, it gives CASSYSGTAQNTEAFF. The V and J genes are TRBV6-5 and TRBJ1-1; 7 bases fit TRBD1. Germline V gene lookup returns CDR1 MNHEY and CDR2 SVGAGI. The CDR3 is made up of 16 amino acids. V was pared by 0 bases and J by 1 base, with 5 bases of the junction left unmatched.

J is TRBJ1-5 and V is TRBV5-1, with TRBD1 identical over 10 bases. The J segment lost 3 bases and the V segment lost 4 bases, leaving 4 bases of the junction unmatched. The CDR3 consists of 15 residues. Germline loops: CDR1 SGHRS, CDR2 YFSETQ. For the CDR3, the DNA is TGCGCCAGCAGCGGGACAGGGGAGCCCAATCAGCCCCAGCATTTT. It is translated as CASSGTGEPNQPQHF.

V usage is TRBV2 and J usage is TRBJ2-1, with D possibly TRBD2 on 5 matching bases. The germline V gene encodes CDR1 SNHLY and CDR2 FYNNEI. This CDR3 spans 13 amino acids. V was clipped by 7 bases and J by 11 bases, with 18 bases between them. The CDR3 DNA reads TGTGCCAGCACACCCGCCGACGAGGGCCAGCAGTTCTTC. This sequence encodes CASTPADEGQQFF. Using reference TRBV2 and TRBJ2-1 for the parts outside the CDR3, the full variable domain is EPEVTQTPSHQVTQMGQEVILRCVPISNHLYFYWYRQILGQKVEFLVSFYNNEISEKSEIFDDQFSVERPDGSNFTLKIRSTKLEDSAMYFCASTPADEGQQFFGPGTRLTVL.

The chain couples TRBV5-1 to TRBJ1-1; D unresolved. The CDR3 is made up of 13 amino acids. Between the trimmed V and J ends, which lost 0 bases and 3 bases, there was a span of 6 bases. The germline V gene encodes CDR1 SGHRS and CDR2 YFSETQ. The CDR3 loop is CASSLASYTEAFF. In nucleotides, the CDR3 is TGCGCCAGCAGCTTGGCGTCCTACACTGAAGCTTTCTTT.

The chain links TRBV5-1 to TRBJ2-3, with D perhaps matching TRBD2 (5 bases). V was shortened by 4 bases and J by 6 bases, with 12 bases between the two germline ends. The CDR3 runs to 13 residues. Per the germline V gene, CDR1 is SGHRS and CDR2 is YFSETQ. The chain's CDR3 is CASSPAGPDTQYF. The CDR3 DNA reads TGCGCCAGCAGCCCGGCGGGCCCGGATACGCAGTATTTT.

This clone has more than one count but fewer than ten. The chain recombines TRBV5-1 with TRBJ1-1, with unresolved D. Trimming pared 2 bases from V and 4 bases from J, leaving 9 bases between. This CDR3 spans 13 amino acids. Germline assignment: CDR1 SGHRS and CDR2 YFSETQ. The CDR3 loop reads CASSFTGATEAFF. DNA of the CDR3: TGCGCCAGCAGCTTCACGGGTGCCACTGAAGCTTTCTTT. The entire variable domain, with the rest obtained from reference TRBV5-1 and TRBJ1-1, is as follows: KAGVTQTPRYLIKTRGQQVTLSCSPISGHRSVSWYQQTPGQGLQFLFEYFSETQRNKGNFPGRFSGRQFSNSRSEMNVSTLELGDSALYLCASSFTGATEAFFGQGTRLTVV.

The gene calls are TRBV21-1 and TRBJ2-7; TRBD2 was called by the table and not checked on the DNA. TRBV21-1 is a listed pseudogene. The CDR3 contains 17 residues. CDR3 nucleotide sequence: TGTGCCAGCAGCAAAGAGACTAGCGGGAGTGTTTCCTACGAGCAGTACTTC. This sequence encodes CASSKETSGSVSYEQYF.

The chain has TRBV19 and TRBJ2-2; no clear D. V dropped 3 bases and J dropped 1 base, with 6 bases sitting between them. This CDR3 region has 14 residues. CDR1 is LNHDA and CDR2 is SQIVND in the germline V gene (reference sequence). The CDR3 bases are TGTGCCAGTAGTATCGAAAGGAACACCGGGGAGCTGTTTTTT. As protein: CASSIERNTGELFF.

V gene TRBV29-1 combines with J gene TRBJ1-2; TRBD1 matches at 7 bases. Germline V gene data show CDR1 as SQVTM and CDR2 as ANQGSEA. This CDR3 is 12 amino acids long. This CDR3 is CASGGANYGYTF. As DNA, the CDR3 is TGCGCCTCAGGGGGAGCTAACTATGGCTACACCTTC.

The rearrangement links TRBV7-6 to TRBJ2-7, with D perhaps matching TRBD1 (6 bases). Germline V gives CDR1 SGHVS, CDR2 FNYEAQ. This CDR3 has 15 amino acids. Trimming cost V 0 bases and J 2 bases, with 11 bases left between them. This CDR3 is CASSLARGHTYEQYF. DNA for the CDR3: TGTGCCAGCAGCTTAGCGAGGGGACATACCTACGAGCAGTACTTC.

This chain uses TRBV15 with TRBJ1-2; tentative D call: TRBD1 (5 bases). This CDR3 spans 15 amino acids. Trimming cost V 0 bases and J 8 bases, with 16 bases left between them. Germline loops: CDR1 LNHNV, CDR2 YYDKDF (reference sequence). The chain's CDR3 is CATSRDGGILRGYTF. The CDR3 DNA sequence: TGTGCCACCAGCAGAGATGGGGGAATCTTACGCGGCTACACCTTC.

The V gene is TRBV6-6, the J gene TRBJ2-7; the D gene is possibly TRBD2 (6 bases). CDR1 and CDR2 from the germline V gene are MNHNY and SVGAGI (reference sequence). V gave up 6 bases and J gave up 6 bases, with 15 bases separating them. The CDR3 loop spans 13 amino acids. Written as DNA, the CDR3 is TGTGCCAGCAGATTCGGGGGAGAAGGCGAGCAGTACTTC. It translates to CASRFGGEGEQYF.

The chain joins TRBV6-6 to TRBJ2-3; D is uncertain. V dropped 0 bases and J dropped 8 bases, with 12 bases sitting between them. Germline V lookup: CDR1 MNHNY, CDR2 SVGAGI (reference sequence). The CDR3 extends over 14 amino acids. The CDR3 loop reads CASSYSRLDGTQYF. The CDR3 DNA follows: TGTGCCAGCAGTTACTCGAGGCTAGACGGTACGCAGTATTTT.

The chain uses TRBV6-5 and TRBJ2-7; 7 nucleotides align to TRBD1. CDR1 is MNHEY and CDR2 is SVGAGI in the germline V gene. The CDR3 is made up of 13 amino acids. Trimming cost V 6 bases and J 3 bases; bases outside gene matches: 5. CDR3 DNA sequence: TGTGCCAGCAGCCGGGACAGTAACTACGAGCAGTACTTC. Amino acid sequence: CASSRDSNYEQYF.

The chain employs TRBV7-9 and TRBJ2-3; no definite D call. The CDR3 has 13 residues. The V and J ends lost 1 base and 6 bases respectively, with 8 bases between them. The germline CDR1 and CDR2 sequences are SEHNR and FQNEAQ (reference sequence). CDR3 loop: CASSLVGPDTQYF. For the CDR3, the DNA is TGTGCCAGCAGCTTAGTCGGGCCGGATACGCAGTATTTT. Full variable domain (rest looked up from reference TRBV7-9 and TRBJ2-3): DTGVSQNPRHKITKRGQNVTFRCDPISEHNRLYWYRQTLGQGPEFLTYFQNEAQLEKSRLLSDRFSAERPKGSFSTLEIQRTEQGDSAMYLCASSLVGPDTQYFGPGTRLTVL.

V and J are TRBV19 and TRBJ2-7; the match to TRBD2 covers 9 bases. Germline V gene data show CDR1 as LNHDA and CDR2 as SQIVND (reference sequence). CDR3 size: 14 residues. Unmatched junction bases numbered 7, after V lost 4 bases and J lost 6 bases. The CDR3 DNA reads TGTGCCAGTAGTAACCCGGGACTAGCCCGCGAGCAGTACTTC. This gives the protein CASSNPGLAREQYF.

J is TRBJ1-2 and V is TRBV9; TRBD1 matches 7 bases. Germline V gives CDR1 SGDLS, CDR2 YYNGEE. V shed 0 bases and J 4 bases; nucleotides not matched to a gene: 3. CDR3 length equals 14 residues. The CDR3 protein is CASSVARGAYGYTF. The CDR3 DNA is TGTGCCAGCAGCGTAGCCAGGGGGGCCTATGGCTACACCTTC.

The gene calls are TRBV5-1 and TRBJ1-1; D is ambiguous. The CDR3 sequence is 14 residues long. The V and J ends lost 3 bases and 1 base respectively, with 10 bases between them. Germline V gene data show CDR1 as SGHRS and CDR2 as YFSETQ. CDR3 in amino acids: CASSSGLANTEAFF. CDR3 bases: TGCGCCAGCAGCTCCGGACTAGCGAACACTGAAGCTTTCTTT.

The chain is built from TRBV6-5 and TRBJ2-3, with D unclear. The CDR3 spans 12 residues. V lost 4 bases to trimming and J lost 8 bases, with 10 bases between them. Germline CDR1 is MNHEY and CDR2 is SVGAGI. The CDR3 sequence: CASSSSAGTQYF. The CDR3 DNA follows: TGTGCCAGCAGTTCCAGTGCCGGTACGCAGTATTTT.

This clone was observed a handful of times. The rearrangement uses TRBV27 and TRBJ1-2, with 8 nucleotides matching TRBD1. CDR3 size: 14 residues. Germline loops: CDR1 MNHEY, CDR2 SMNVEV (reference sequence). V shed 0 bases and J 8 bases; nucleotides not matched to a gene: 5. The CDR3 bases are TGTGCCAGCAGTTTATCCTCAGGGGGCGGCGGCTACACCTTC. It is translated as CASSLSSGGGGYTF.

The rearrangement links TRBV2 to TRBJ1-6; D gene uncertain. Between the trimmed V and J ends, which lost 4 bases and 9 bases, there was a span of 13 bases. From germline, CDR1 is SNHLY and CDR2 FYNNEI. The length of the CDR3 is 14 residues. CDR3 in DNA: TGTGCCAGCAGTGGGCAGAGGTCGGGTTCACCCCTCCACTTT. Translation gives CASSGQRSGSPLHF.